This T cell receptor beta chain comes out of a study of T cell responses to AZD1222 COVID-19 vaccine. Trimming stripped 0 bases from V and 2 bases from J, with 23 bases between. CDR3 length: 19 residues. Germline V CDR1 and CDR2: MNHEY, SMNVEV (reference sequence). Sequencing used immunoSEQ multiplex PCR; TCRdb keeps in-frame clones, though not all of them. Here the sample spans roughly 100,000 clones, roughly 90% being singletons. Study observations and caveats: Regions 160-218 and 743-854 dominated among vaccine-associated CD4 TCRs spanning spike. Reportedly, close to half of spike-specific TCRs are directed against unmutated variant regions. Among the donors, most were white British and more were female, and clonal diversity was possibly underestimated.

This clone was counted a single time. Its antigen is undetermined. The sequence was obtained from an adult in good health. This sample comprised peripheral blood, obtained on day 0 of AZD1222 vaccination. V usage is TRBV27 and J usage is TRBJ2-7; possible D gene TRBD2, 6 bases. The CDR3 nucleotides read TGTGCCAGCAGTTTATCGGCTCCTTCAAGATTAGCGGCCCCCTACGAGCAGTACTTC. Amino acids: CASSLSAPSRLAAPYEQYF.